The TCR beta chain described here comes from a study of radiotherapy plus CTLA-4 blockade in lung cancer. Overall study: Disease control reached around 30%, with objective responses in roughly 17%.

The CDR3 sequence is 15 residues long. V gave up 3 bases and J gave up 7 bases; unmatched junction bases: 10. Germline CDR1 reads SQVTM; CDR2 reads ANQGSEA. Profiled with immunoSEQ multiplex PCR; TCRdb holds only in-frame clones, not every one. The sample holds some 30,000 clones, roughly three quarters seen once. Notes on this clone: The antigen remains undetermined.

Receiving focal radiation plus CTLA-4 blockade with ipilimumab were patients who had chemo-refractory metastatic non-small-cell lung cancer. Points from the study as a whole: Blood saw expansion of tumor-derived TCR clones after radiotherapy plus ipilimumab. Response, reportedly, was best predicted by interferon-beta along with early blood T cell clone dynamics.

The origin of this receptor is a human donor with non-small cell lung cancer that progressed on radiotherapy plus ipilimumab. V is TRBV29-1 and J is TRBJ2-1; 9 nucleotides match TRBD1. The input for sequencing was peripheral blood, taken from a patient treated with radiotherapy plus ipilimumab. The CDR3 is CSVDVGTGTKNEQFF. DNA for the CDR3: TGCAGCGTTGATGTTGGGACAGGGACGAAGAATGAGCAGTTCTTC.